The source of this TCR beta chain is a study of PD-1 blockade in classical Hodgkin lymphoma. The CDR3 has 14 residues. Trimming took off 6 bases at V and 4 bases at J, with 12 bases between the two ends. CDR1 and CDR2 (germline): SNHLY, FYNNEI. Assay: immunoSEQ multiplex PCR; the TCRdb copy retains only in-frame clones and omits some. The repertoire holds some 150,000 clones, with approximately 81% as singletons. A remark on this clone: Its antigen is unknown.

Notes on the study in general: Newly diagnosed patients were reported to start with lower TCR diversity than healthy donors. Later analyses included only patients treated at least 1 year post-ASCT.

No patient escaped relapse after autologous stem cell transplantation, and brentuximab vedotin exposure varied. This material consisted of peripheral blood mononuclear cells (PBMCs), taken before the second cycle of nivolumab. This clonotype was obtained from a human donor with classical Hodgkin lymphoma. The rearrangement links TRBV2 to TRBJ1-4; unclear D gene. The CDR3 loop reads CASRIHTINEKLFF. Here the CDR3 DNA reads TGTGCCAGCAGAATCCACACCATTAATGAAAAACTGTTTTTT.